The 14 T cell receptor beta chains below were found in one sample sequenced in a study of blood T cell repertoires in COVID-19. Method: immunoSEQ multiplex PCR; TCRdb's copy keeps in-frame clones and lacks some. This table holds approximately 170,000 clones, around 85% found once. Sequenced: peripheral blood. These receptors were obtained from a young man with acute or convalescent COVID-19.

The chain links TRBV6-5 to TRBJ2-5, with 7 bases aligning to TRBD2. V shed 4 bases and J 7 bases; nucleotides not matched to a gene: 6. The CDR3 extends over 13 amino acids. CDR1 and CDR2 from the germline V gene are MNHEY and SVGAGI. CDR3 coding DNA: TGTGCCAGCAGTTTGGGAGGGTCCTGGACCCAGTACTTC. Translating it yields CASSLGGSWTQYF.

This sequence joins TRBV19 and TRBJ1-5; the D is unclear. V was trimmed by 2 bases and J by 7 bases, leaving 12 bases between them. This CDR3 region has 14 residues. Germline V gene sequence: CDR1 LNHDA, CDR2 SQIVND (reference sequence). The CDR3 sequence is CASSIIHPGQPQHF. CDR3 coding DNA: TGTGCCAGTAGTATAATCCACCCGGGGCAGCCCCAGCATTTT.

This chain uses TRBV6-1 with TRBJ1-4, with D tentatively TRBD1 (6 bases). V shed 0 bases and J shed 2 bases, with 10 bases lying between them. The CDR3 runs 16 residues. Germline assignment: CDR1 MNHNS and CDR2 SASEGT. CDR3 nucleotide sequence: TGTGCCAGCAGTGAAGCGCAGGGGTCGACTAATGAAAAACTGTTTTTT. Its protein product is CASSEAQGSTNEKLFF.

V gene TRBV28 combines with J gene TRBJ1-5; D not certain. Germline-derived CDR1 and CDR2 are MDHEN and SYDVKM. The germline V and J ends were trimmed by 9 bases and 7 bases, with 13 bases remaining between them. This CDR3 is 12 amino acids long. For the CDR3, the DNA is TGTGCCAGTACGTCCGGGTACCAGCCCCAGCATTTT. The encoded protein is CASTSGYQPQHF.

The rearrangement uses TRBV9 and TRBJ2-2; TRBD2 agrees at 12 bases. J was trimmed by 5 bases and V by 3 bases; bases with no gene match: 5. This CDR3 has 16 residues. Germline V gene lookup returns CDR1 SGDLS and CDR2 YYNGEE. CDR3: CASSARTSGMTGELFF. Here the CDR3 DNA reads TGTGCCAGCAGCGCCCGGACTAGCGGGATGACCGGGGAGCTGTTTTTT.

This clone appeared once. This chain connects TRBV19 to TRBJ1-5; maybe TRBD1 (5 bases). V was shortened by 1 base and J by 6 bases, with 13 bases between the two germline ends. The CDR3 runs to 15 residues. Germline CDR1 LNHDA, CDR2 SQIVND (reference sequence). DNA for the CDR3: TGTGCCAGTAGTATAGCCGGCAGGGTACTTCAGCCCCAGCATTTT. Encoded protein: CASSIAGRVLQPQHF.

This chain connects TRBV11-2 to TRBJ1-2; D gene ambiguous. The CDR3 is 16 amino acids. CDR1 is SGHAT and CDR2 is FQNNGV in the germline V gene. Trimming removed 3 bases from V and 4 bases from J, with 18 bases in between. CDR3 residues: CASSLEGPLRVYGYTF. The CDR3 DNA follows: TGTGCCAGCAGCTTGGAAGGTCCTCTTCGGGTCTATGGCTACACCTTC.

The V gene is TRBV28, the J gene TRBJ2-1; 7 bases are a match to TRBD2. CDR3 length: 20 amino acids. The J segment lost 0 bases and the V segment lost 5 bases, leaving 19 bases of the junction unmatched. The V gene's germline CDR1 is MDHEN and CDR2 SYDVKM. The CDR3 sequence is CASSPLGTILIRSSYNEQFF. CDR3 DNA: TGTGCCAGCAGTCCCCTCGGGACTATCTTAATCAGAAGCTCCTACAATGAGCAGTTCTTC.

V and J are TRBV7-9 and TRBJ1-6, with D maybe TRBD1 (5 bases). CDR3 length: 14 residues. Germline V CDR1 and CDR2: SEHNR, FQNEAQ (reference sequence). The ends were cut back, 4 bases at V and 4 bases at J, with 8 bases in the middle. The CDR3: CASSSRQYNSPLHF. In DNA, the CDR3 is TGTGCCAGCAGCTCCCGACAGTATAATTCACCCCTCCACTTT.

The chain joins TRBV19 to TRBJ1-2; 7 bases are a match to TRBD1. This CDR3 region has 13 residues. V trimming: 5 bases; J trimming: 2 bases; junction bases outside the gene matches: 2. CDR1 is LNHDA and CDR2 is SQIVND in the germline V gene (reference sequence). This chain's CDR3 is CASSVGGNYGYTF. The CDR3 DNA sequence: TGTGCCAGTAGTGTAGGGGGCAACTATGGCTACACCTTC.

The chain is built from TRBV5-1 and TRBJ2-7; 7 nucleotides align to TRBD2. The V gene's germline CDR1 is SGHRS and CDR2 YFSETQ. Trimming removed 6 bases from V and 3 bases from J; junction bases left unmatched: 12. The CDR3 consists of 15 residues. The CDR3 bases are TGCGCCAGCAAGGGAACGGGCGGGAGTTTCTACGAGCAGTACTTC. Residues: CASKGTGGSFYEQYF.

In nucleotides, the CDR3 is TGTGCCAGCCAGGGTACCGGCTGGGGCGAGCAGTACTTC. This gives the protein CASQGTGWGEQYF. The chain carries TRBV27 and TRBJ2-7; tentatively, D is TRBD1 (5 bases). Trimming shortened V by 8 bases and J by 6 bases, and 17 bases separated the two germline ends. Germline V gene data show CDR1 as MNHEY and CDR2 as SMNVEV (reference sequence). This CDR3 spans 13 amino acids.

The chain joins TRBV30 to TRBJ1-2, with D perhaps TRBD1 (5 bases). Germline assignment: CDR1 GTSNPN and CDR2 SVGIG (reference sequence). This CDR3 comprises 15 residues. The V and J ends lost 4 bases and 7 bases respectively, with 22 bases between them. CDR3 region: CAWIGLRSLGVGYTF. The CDR3 nucleotides read TGTGCCTGGATTGGCCTCCGGTCCCTAGGGGTTGGCTACACCTTC.

The CDR3 loop reads CASSFRVGGGGYTF. CDR3 nucleotide sequence: TGTGCCAGCAGTTTCCGCGTTGGTGGAGGTGGCTACACCTTC. The chain couples TRBV28 to TRBJ1-2; D is unclear. Germline V lookup: CDR1 MDHEN, CDR2 SYDVKM. The germline V and J ends were trimmed by 3 bases and 7 bases, with 15 bases remaining between them. CDR3 length: 14 residues.